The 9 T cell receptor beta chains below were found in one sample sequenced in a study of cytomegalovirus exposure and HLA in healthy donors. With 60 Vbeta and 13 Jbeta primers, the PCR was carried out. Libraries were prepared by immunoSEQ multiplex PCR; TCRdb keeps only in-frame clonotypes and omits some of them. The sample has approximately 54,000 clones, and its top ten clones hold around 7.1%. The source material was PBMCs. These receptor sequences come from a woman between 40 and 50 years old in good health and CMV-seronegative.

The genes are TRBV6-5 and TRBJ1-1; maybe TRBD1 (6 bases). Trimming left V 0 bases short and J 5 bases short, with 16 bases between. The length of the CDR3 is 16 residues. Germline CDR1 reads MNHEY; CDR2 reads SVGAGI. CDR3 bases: TGTGCCAGCAGTTACTCGACAGGCCCAATGGGGACTGAAGCTTTCTTT. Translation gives CASSYSTGPMGTEAFF.

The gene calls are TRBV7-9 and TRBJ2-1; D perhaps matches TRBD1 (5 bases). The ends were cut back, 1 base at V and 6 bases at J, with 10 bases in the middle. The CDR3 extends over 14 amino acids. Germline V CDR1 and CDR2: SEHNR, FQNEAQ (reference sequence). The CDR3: CASSLDSRANEQFF. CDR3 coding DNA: TGTGCCAGCAGCTTAGATAGCAGGGCCAATGAGCAGTTCTTC. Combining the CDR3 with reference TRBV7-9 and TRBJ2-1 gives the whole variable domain DTGVSQNPRHKITKRGQNVTFRCDPISEHNRLYWYRQTLGQGPEFLTYFQNEAQLEKSRLLSDRFSAERPKGSFSTLEIQRTEQGDSAMYLCASSLDSRANEQFFGPGTRLTVL.

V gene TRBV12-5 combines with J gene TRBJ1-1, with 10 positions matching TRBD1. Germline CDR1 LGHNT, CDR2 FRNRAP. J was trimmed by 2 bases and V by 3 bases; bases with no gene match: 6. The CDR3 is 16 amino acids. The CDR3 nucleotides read TGTGCTAGTGGTTTTTGGACAGGGGGTTTAAACACTGAAGCTTTCTTT. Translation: CASGFWTGGLNTEAFF. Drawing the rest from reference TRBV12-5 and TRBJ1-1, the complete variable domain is DARVTQTPRHKVTEMGQEVTMRCQPILGHNTVFWYRQTMMQGLELLAYFRNRAPLDDSGMPKDRFSAEMPDATLATLKIQPSEPRDSAVYFCASGFWTGGLNTEAFFGQGTRLTVV.

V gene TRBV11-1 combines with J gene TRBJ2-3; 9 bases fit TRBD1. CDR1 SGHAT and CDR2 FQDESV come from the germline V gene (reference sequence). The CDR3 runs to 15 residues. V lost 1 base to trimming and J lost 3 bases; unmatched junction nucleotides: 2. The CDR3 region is CASSLEQGATDTQYF. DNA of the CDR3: TGTGCCAGCAGCTTAGAACAGGGGGCAACAGATACGCAGTATTTT.

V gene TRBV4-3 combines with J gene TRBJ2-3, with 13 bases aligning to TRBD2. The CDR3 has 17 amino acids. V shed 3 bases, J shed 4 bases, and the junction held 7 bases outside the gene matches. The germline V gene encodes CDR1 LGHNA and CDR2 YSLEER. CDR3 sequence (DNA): TGCGCCAGCAGCCACAGCGGACTAGCGGGAGCGTCAGATACGCAGTATTTT. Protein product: CASSHSGLAGASDTQYF.

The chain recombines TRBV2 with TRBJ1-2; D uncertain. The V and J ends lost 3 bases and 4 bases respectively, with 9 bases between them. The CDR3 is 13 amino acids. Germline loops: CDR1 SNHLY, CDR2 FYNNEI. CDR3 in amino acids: CASSESGFYGYTF. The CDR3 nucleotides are TGTGCCAGCAGTGAGTCAGGTTTCTATGGCTACACCTTC.

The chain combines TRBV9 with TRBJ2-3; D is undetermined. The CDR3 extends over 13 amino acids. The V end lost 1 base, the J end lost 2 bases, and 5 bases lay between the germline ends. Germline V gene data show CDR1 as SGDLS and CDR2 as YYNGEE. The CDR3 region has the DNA TGTGCCAGCAGCGTAACGGTCACAGATACGCAGTATTTT. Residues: CASSVTVTDTQYF.

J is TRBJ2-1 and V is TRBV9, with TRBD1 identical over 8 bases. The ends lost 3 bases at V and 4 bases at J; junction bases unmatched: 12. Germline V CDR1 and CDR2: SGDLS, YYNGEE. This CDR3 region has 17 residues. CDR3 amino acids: CASSGGQALSMYNEQFF. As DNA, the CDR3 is TGTGCCAGCAGCGGGGGACAGGCCCTCAGTATGTACAATGAGCAGTTCTTC.

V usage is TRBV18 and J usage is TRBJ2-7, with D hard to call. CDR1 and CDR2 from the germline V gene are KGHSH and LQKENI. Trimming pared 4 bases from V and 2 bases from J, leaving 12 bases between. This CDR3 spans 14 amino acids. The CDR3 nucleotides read TGTGCCAGCTCACGTGAGTCCCCCACCTACGAGCAGTACTTC. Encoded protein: CASSRESPTYEQYF.